This T cell receptor beta chain was observed in a study of regulatory T cells in long-lasting Graves disease (dated by TCRdb to the early 2020s). In the study overall: To count as having persistent Graves' disease, a patient had to have received antithyroid drug treatment for over 5 years with TSH receptor autoantibodies remaining persistently positive. This study used TCR sequencing and RNA sequencing of peripheral blood to compare persistent Graves' disease patients against newly diagnosed Graves' disease patients. The study was registered as a clinical trial and conducted in China. A total of about 33 samples underwent TCR sequencing, from about 13 patients with persistent Graves' disease and approximately 20 patients with newly diagnosed Graves' disease. Antithyroid drugs had been taken for approximately 10 years on average by persistent Graves' disease patients in the clinical cohort.

Study-level results and caveats: Peripheral blood alone was examined, since thyroid tissue, which constituted the primary lesion, could not be accessed. Only the TCR beta chain was sequenced and analyzed. Patients with persistent disease shared more public clonotypes (around 2,700) than newly diagnosed patients did (more than 900). Compared with newly diagnosed patients, patients with persistent Graves' disease had lower TCR Shannon entropy and fewer highly expanded clones, which suggests clonal expansion. The authors noted that the small sample size was a limitation that may lower accuracy. Persistent disease showed preferential use of TRBV28, TRBJ1-2 and TRBJ2-5, whereas newly diagnosed disease favored TRBV20-1 and TRBJ2-1.

Per the germline V gene, MDHEN is the CDR1 and SYDVKM is the CDR2. The CDR3, from cysteine to phenylalanine, totals 12 residues. The DNA shown is the 36-base CDR3, in frame from base 1. V loses 8 bases at its end and J loses 4 bases; junction bases beyond the gene matches: 4. Taken with the paper, the label for time point translates to: persistent/refractory GD, antithyroid drugs over 5 years with positive TRAb. For both TCR sequencing and RNA sequencing, RNA was extracted from PBMCs in TRIzol. The diagnosis of Graves' disease was made according to American Thyroid Association guidelines. Recruitment of patients was carried out at an endocrinology department in Xi'an, China. From each patient, 7.5 to 9.5 milliliters of peripheral blood was collected into an EDTA anticoagulant tube. PBMCs were isolated by Ficoll Paque Plus density gradient separation without further T cell sorting. An Agilent 2100 Bioanalyzer and agarose gel were used to check RNA quality, and a NanoDrop 2000 was used to measure RNA concentration.

This clonotype has only one observation. Its recognized antigen is unknown. This may come from a read error, since a much larger clone is one base off. Preparation of the library involved multiplex PCR. Instrument used: Illumina HiSeq 4000. iRepertoire HTBI primers and Arm-PCR amplification of CDR3 regions were used to construct TCR beta libraries. Gel purification was performed on PCR products prior to sequencing. The original pipeline was this. Gene usage analysis of CDR3 amino acid clonotypes relied on the 55 to 80 TRBV and 14 TRBJ segments identified across samples. COPE and FqMerger were used to merge filtered high-quality paired reads into contigs. Contigs were aligned with BLAST to IMGT TRBV, TRBD and TRBJ reference genes, and CDR3 was defined per IMGT. Any clonotype with a frequency above 0.1% was counted as a highly expanded clone. Repertoire diversity was measured by Shannon entropy, and V-J evenness by the Gini coefficient. A clonotype found in more than one individual was treated as public. In-frame beta chains were kept once TCRdb had trimmed the public reads at Q25 with fastp and called clones with MiXCR. Each entry merges the rows of one CDR3 protein and shows their most common DNA and genes. Clone size and V and J calls follow TCRdb, not the original study. In this sample the table shows roughly 400,000 distinct CDR3 sequences, 20% to 25% of which occur a single time. The ten largest clones take up over 11% of the sample.

Rearrangement joined TRBV28 to TRBJ1-1; 7 bases in the middle match TRBD1. The material sequenced was peripheral blood mononuclear cells (PBMCs), taken when the disease was refractory, from a patient treated with antithyroid drugs. This clonotype was obtained from a female donor with Graves disease. DNA sequence: TGTGCCAGCCAGACAGGGCTCACTGAAGCTTTCTTT. Its translation reads: CASQTGLTEAFF.